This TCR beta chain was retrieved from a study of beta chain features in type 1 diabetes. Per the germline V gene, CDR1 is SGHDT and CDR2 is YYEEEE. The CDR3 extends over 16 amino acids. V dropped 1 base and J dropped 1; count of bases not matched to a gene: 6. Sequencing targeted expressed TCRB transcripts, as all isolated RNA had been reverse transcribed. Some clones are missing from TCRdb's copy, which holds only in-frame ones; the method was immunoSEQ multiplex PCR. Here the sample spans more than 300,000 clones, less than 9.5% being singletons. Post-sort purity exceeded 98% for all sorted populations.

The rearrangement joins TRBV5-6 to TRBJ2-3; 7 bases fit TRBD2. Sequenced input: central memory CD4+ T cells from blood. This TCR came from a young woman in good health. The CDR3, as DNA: TGTGCCAGCAGCTTGCTACCTCTAGCGGGCACAGATACGCAGTATTTT. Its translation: CASSLLPLAGTDTQYF. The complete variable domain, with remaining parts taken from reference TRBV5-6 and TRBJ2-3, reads DAGVTQSPTHLIKTRGQQVTLRCSPKSGHDTVSWYQQALGQGPQFIFQYYEEEERQRGNFPDRFSGHQFPNYSSELNVNALLLGDSALYLCASSLLPLAGTDTQYFGPGTRLTVL.